The 15 T cell receptor beta chains below all came from one sample that was sequenced in a study of T cell changes during pregnancy in multiple sclerosis. Using immunoSEQ multiplex PCR, the repertoire was profiled, and TCRdb retains in-frame clones only, with some absent. The sample includes 56,000 or so clones, around 91% of them seen just once. The sample consisted of peripheral blood, taken after pregnancy. These receptors were taken from a female donor with multiple sclerosis, enrolled in a pregnancy study.

V is TRBV6-5 and J is TRBJ1-2; TRBD1 matches at 7 bases. This CDR3 is 15 amino acids long. Germline-derived CDR1 and CDR2 are MNHEY and SVGAGI. V trimming: 2 bases; J trimming: 3 bases; junction bases outside the gene matches: 6. CDR3 region: CASSYAWDSHYGYTF. The CDR3 DNA follows: TGTGCCAGCAGTTACGCCTGGGACAGCCACTATGGCTACACCTTC.

The chain is built from TRBV18 and TRBJ1-1; D not resolved. The CDR3 totals 14 residues. Germline V gene lookup returns CDR1 KGHSH and CDR2 LQKENI. Trimming pared 7 bases from V and 2 bases from J, leaving 14 bases between. Written as DNA, the CDR3 is TGTGCCAGCTACCCCACCCGGGGAAACACTGAAGCTTTCTTT. It yields the protein CASYPTRGNTEAFF.

The sample holds one count of this clone. The rearrangement links TRBV19 to TRBJ2-1; D is unclear. The CDR3 sequence is 14 residues long. Trimming stripped 7 bases from V and 0 bases from J, with 10 bases between. The germline V gene encodes CDR1 LNHDA and CDR2 SQIVND (reference sequence). In DNA form, the CDR3 reads TGTGCCAGTAAAAAGTTGAGCTCCTACAATGAGCAGTTCTTC. It encodes CASKKLSSYNEQFF.

This clone is a singleton in its sample. The chain has TRBV5-6 and TRBJ2-7; TRBD1 aligns across 8 bases. J was trimmed by 3 bases and V by 4 bases; bases with no gene match: 9. CDR3 length: 15 amino acids. CDR1 SGHDT and CDR2 YYEEEE come from the germline V gene. CDR3 loop: CASSPLTGGYYEQYF. The CDR3 bases are TGTGCCAGCAGCCCCCTCACAGGGGGATACTACGAGCAGTACTTC.

The chain combines TRBV10-3 with TRBJ1-2; D remains unclear. The CDR3 runs to 13 residues. Trimming shortened V by 0 bases and J by 5 bases, and 7 bases separated the two germline ends. CDR1 ENHRY and CDR2 SYGVKD come from the germline V gene. CDR3 residues: CAISESADYGYTF. In DNA, the CDR3 is TGTGCCATCAGTGAGTCGGCAGATTATGGCTACACCTTC.

The chain employs TRBV7-2 and TRBJ2-7; 11 nucleotides match TRBD2. V shed 3 bases, J shed 4 bases, and the junction held 8 bases outside the gene matches. Per germline, CDR1 SGHTA and CDR2 FQGNSA. CDR3 length: 16 residues. The CDR3 DNA reads TGTGCCAGCAGCTTGGATGGTAGCGGGGGGGGATACGAGCAGTACTTC. Translation gives CASSLDGSGGGYEQYF.

The rearrangement uses TRBV2 and TRBJ2-5, with D unresolved. The V end lost 0 bases, the J end lost 4 bases, and 3 bases lay between the germline ends. The germline V gene encodes CDR1 SNHLY and CDR2 FYNNEI. This CDR3 spans 12 amino acids. The CDR3 protein is CASSEARETQYF. The CDR3 DNA sequence: TGTGCCAGCAGTGAAGCGAGAGAGACCCAGTACTTC.

The V gene is TRBV27, the J gene TRBJ1-6; weak D call: TRBD1 (5 bases). V was pared by 5 bases and J by 10 bases, with 18 bases between. The germline CDR1 and CDR2 sequences are MNHEY and SMNVEV (reference sequence). CDR3 length: 15 amino acids. This chain's CDR3 is CASSPLGGGNSPLHF. For the CDR3, the DNA is TGTGCCAGCAGTCCTCTCGGGGGGGGTAACTCACCCCTCCACTTT.

The chain combines TRBV11-2 with TRBJ2-3; possible D gene TRBD2, 7 bases. Germline V gives CDR1 SGHAT, CDR2 FQNNGV. The CDR3 loop spans 13 amino acids. V was shortened by 6 bases and J by 5 bases, with 12 bases between the two germline ends. The CDR3 sequence is CASSRGAQDTQYF. The CDR3 DNA follows: TGTGCCAGCAGTCGGGGGGCCCAAGATACGCAGTATTTT.

Here the CDR3 DNA reads TGTGCCAGCAGCGCGGAAAGACTAGCGGGCACAGATACGCAGTATTTT. This encodes CASSAERLAGTDTQYF. This chain connects TRBV9 to TRBJ2-3; 9 nucleotides align to TRBD2. The V gene end was trimmed by 3 bases and the J gene end by 1 base; junction bases not matched to a gene: 6. Germline assignment: CDR1 SGDLS and CDR2 YYNGEE. There are 16 residues in the CDR3.

The CDR3 is CASSLVFRGNQPQHF. CDR3 nucleotides: TGTGCCAGCAGCTTAGTGTTCAGGGGCAATCAGCCCCAGCATTTT. The chain combines TRBV7-2 with TRBJ1-5; D possibly corresponds to TRBD1 (5 bases). V lost 1 base and J lost 2, with 9 bases in between. Germline V gene lookup returns CDR1 SGHTA and CDR2 FQGNSA. The CDR3 runs to 15 residues.

This chain uses TRBV28 with TRBJ2-7, with TRBD1 as a possible D gene (6 bases). This CDR3 has 14 residues. Germline values: CDR1 MDHEN, CDR2 SYDVKM. V lost 5 bases and J lost 2, with 13 bases in between. CDR3 DNA sequence: TGTGCCAGCAGTCCAGCCCGGGACACCTACGAGCAGTACTTC. It specifies CASSPARDTYEQYF.

The V call is TRBV2, the J call TRBJ1-1; unclear D gene. Germline V gives CDR1 SNHLY, CDR2 FYNNEI. The V and J ends lost 8 bases and 5 bases respectively, with 12 bases between them. The CDR3 has 12 amino acids. DNA of the CDR3: TGTGCCAGCGGCCGCCTCAGGACTGAAGCTTTCTTT. Its protein product is CASGRLRTEAFF.

J is TRBJ1-1 and V is TRBV7-8; 7 bases align to TRBD1. The germline gives CDR1 SGHVS, CDR2 FQNEAQ. This CDR3 has 13 residues. V shed 4 bases, J shed 6 bases, and the junction held 5 bases outside the gene matches. The CDR3 DNA reads as TGTGCCAGCAGCTCTACAGGGGAGGCTGAAGCTTTCTTT. It encodes CASSSTGEAEAFF.

This sequence joins TRBV4-3 and TRBJ2-3; 7 nucleotides match TRBD2. J lost 4 bases, V lost 3 bases, and 7 bases had no gene match. Germline-derived CDR1 and CDR2 are LGHNA and YSLEER. The CDR3 covers 15 residues. Here the CDR3 reads CASSHRGGGPDTQYF. DNA of the CDR3: TGCGCCAGCAGCCACCGCGGGGGAGGGCCAGATACGCAGTATTTT.